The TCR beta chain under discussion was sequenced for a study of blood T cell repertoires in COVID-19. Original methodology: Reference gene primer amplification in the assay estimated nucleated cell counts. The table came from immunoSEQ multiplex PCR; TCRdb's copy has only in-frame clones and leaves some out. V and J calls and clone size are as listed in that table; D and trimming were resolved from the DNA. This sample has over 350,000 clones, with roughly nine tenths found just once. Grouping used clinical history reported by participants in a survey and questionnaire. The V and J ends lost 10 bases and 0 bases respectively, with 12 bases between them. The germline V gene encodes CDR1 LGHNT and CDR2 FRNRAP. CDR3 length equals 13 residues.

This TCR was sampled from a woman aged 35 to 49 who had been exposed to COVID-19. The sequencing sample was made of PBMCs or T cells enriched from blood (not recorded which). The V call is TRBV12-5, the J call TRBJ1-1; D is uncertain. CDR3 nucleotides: TGTGCTACCCTTCGCGGGTTGAACACTGAAGCTTTCTTT. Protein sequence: CATLRGLNTEAFF.